These 20 T cell receptor beta chains share one sample of origin, sequenced in a study of blood T cell repertoires in COVID-19 (TCRdb year 2020). The library was prepared using the immunoSEQ multiplex PCR assay. Imported from immuneACCESS, the table was reduced by TCRdb to in-frame sequences with V and J called. These copies leave out some clones; in studies compared against another copy, an unresolved V gene accounts for under half, and the cause of the remainder is not known. Counted in this sample were roughly 120,000 clones; about 87% of them appeared once. The ten largest clones add up to roughly 2.1% of the sample. Sequenced sample: peripheral blood. These TCRs come from a woman aged 45 to 65 with acute or convalescent COVID-19.

The gene calls are TRBV15 and TRBJ2-1, with 12 positions matching TRBD2. The CDR3 is 14 residues long. CDR1 and CDR2 from the germline V gene are LNHNV and YYDKDF (reference sequence). Trimming removed 0 bases from V and 15 bases from J; junction bases left unmatched: 6. CDR3 in DNA: TGTGCCACCAGCAGAGATTTGCTAGCGGGGGGGTTGTTCTTC. It yields the protein CATSRDLLAGGLFF.

This clone was counted only a few times. This rearrangement joins TRBV7-9 to TRBJ2-7, with TRBD1 identical over 11 bases. The CDR3 has 16 residues. V was clipped by 4 bases and J by 3 bases; unmatched bases: 8. Germline lookup yields CDR1 SEHNR and CDR2 FQNEAQ (reference sequence). The CDR3, as DNA: TGTGCCAGCAGCTCCGGTGGGACAGGGGGTAACTACGAGCAGTACTTC. Encoded protein: CASSSGGTGGNYEQYF.

This clone was counted a few times. V gene TRBV5-4 combines with J gene TRBJ1-2, with 9 positions matching TRBD1. After removal of 4 bases from V and 4 bases from J, the junction contained 5 bases not matched to a gene. The CDR3 has 14 residues. CDR1 is SGHNT and CDR2 is YYREEE in the germline V gene (reference sequence). The CDR3: CASSRDRVGYGYTF. In DNA form, the CDR3 reads TGTGCCAGCAGCCGGGACAGGGTAGGCTATGGCTACACCTTC.

The chain uses TRBV7-9 and TRBJ2-1, with D hard to call. There are 15 residues in the CDR3. Germline loops: CDR1 SEHNR, CDR2 FQNEAQ (reference sequence). V lost 1 base and J 0 bases, leaving 7 bases between the germline ends. CDR3 coding DNA: TGTGCCAGCAGCTTAGTTTACAGCTCCTACAATGAGCAGTTCTTC. Protein product: CASSLVYSSYNEQFF. Looking up the rest from reference TRBV7-9 and TRBJ2-1 gives the full variable domain: DTGVSQNPRHKITKRGQNVTFRCDPISEHNRLYWYRQTLGQGPEFLTYFQNEAQLEKSRLLSDRFSAERPKGSFSTLEIQRTEQGDSAMYLCASSLVYSSYNEQFFGPGTRLTVL.

The chain couples TRBV18 to TRBJ1-5; 10 bases agree with TRBD1. Trimming took 6 bases from V and 8 from J; bases not matched to a gene: 7. From germline, CDR1 is KGHSH and CDR2 LQKENI. This CDR3 comprises 14 residues. Here the CDR3 DNA reads TGTGCCAGCTCCCACGGACAGGGGGAAAAGCCCCAGCATTTT. Protein product: CASSHGQGEKPQHF.

The chain links TRBV2 to TRBJ1-1; TRBD1 might be the D (5 bases). The germline V and J ends were trimmed by 7 bases and 0 bases, with 12 bases remaining between them. CDR3 length: 14 amino acids. In germline, CDR1 is SNHLY, CDR2 FYNNEI. The CDR3 DNA sequence: TGTGCCAGCAAGGGCAGGGAAATGAACACTGAAGCTTTCTTT. This sequence encodes CASKGREMNTEAFF.

The chain has TRBV6-2 or TRBV6-3 and TRBJ2-1; TRBD1 agrees at 11 bases. Unmatched junction bases numbered 8, after V lost 6 bases and J lost 7 bases. Per germline, CDR1 MNHEY and CDR2 SVGEGT. This CDR3 comprises 15 residues. The CDR3 DNA reads as TGTGCCAGCAGCCCCGGGACAGGGGGTACAAATGAGCAGTTCTTC. This encodes CASSPGTGGTNEQFF.

This clone was observed once. This chain links TRBV5-4 with TRBJ2-7; the match to TRBD1 covers 10 bases. Germline values: CDR1 SGHNT, CDR2 YYREEE (reference sequence). The CDR3 length is 15 residues. V shed 0 bases, J shed 4 bases, and the junction held 4 bases outside the gene matches. The CDR3 DNA reads TGTGCCAGCAGCTTGGGGGGACAGGGGTATTACGAGCAGTACTTC. Amino acids: CASSLGGQGYYEQYF.

This clone came up many times. The chain employs TRBV30 and TRBJ2-7; D is unresolved. The V and J ends lost 2 bases and 2 bases respectively, with 7 bases between them. Germline CDR1 and CDR2: GTSNPN and SVGIG (reference sequence). The CDR3 has 12 amino acids. The CDR3 sequence is CAWSLAAYEQYF. CDR3 DNA: TGTGCCTGGAGTCTGGCGGCCTACGAGCAGTACTTC. Full variable domain (outside the CDR3, taken from reference TRBV30 and TRBJ2-7): SQTIHQWPATLVQPVGSPLSLECTVEGTSNPNLYWYRQAAGRGLQLLFYSVGIGQISSEVPQNLSASRPQDRQFILSSKKLLLSDSGFYLCAWSLAAYEQYFGPGTRLTVT.

This clone was picked up one time. The chain couples TRBV7-2 to TRBJ2-2; 10 positions match TRBD1. The trim removed 4 bases at V and 9 bases at J, leaving 8 bases unmatched. The CDR3 spans 15 residues. Germline CDR1 reads SGHTA; CDR2 reads FQGNSA. The CDR3 spells CASSSTGGGTRELFF. CDR3 in DNA: TGTGCCAGCAGCTCGACAGGGGGCGGCACGAGGGAGCTGTTTTTT.

The chain uses TRBV30 and TRBJ1-4; D possibly corresponds to TRBD1 (6 bases). Germline V CDR1 and CDR2: GTSNPN, SVGIG (reference sequence). The CDR3 contains 13 residues. V gave up 1 base and J gave up 7 bases, with 10 bases separating them. CDR3 region: CAWSGRGGEKLFF. CDR3 bases: TGTGCCTGGAGTGGGAGGGGGGGTGAAAAACTGTTTTTT.

Comments on this clone: Other DNA sequences within the sample encode an identical CDR3. In DNA form, the CDR3 reads TGCGCCAGCCGAGGGGGCGCGGGGTATGGCTACACCTTC. This codes for CASRGGAGYGYTF. This chain uses TRBV5-1 with TRBJ1-2; 7 nucleotides match TRBD1. CDR3 length equals 13 residues. J was trimmed by 5 bases and V by 7 bases; bases with no gene match: 8. Germline-derived CDR1 and CDR2 are SGHRS and YFSETQ.

This clone was seen a handful of times. The gene calls are TRBV7-9 and TRBJ1-1, with D possibly being TRBD1 (5 bases). The CDR3 covers 15 residues. Germline V gene data show CDR1 as SEHNR and CDR2 as FQNEAQ (reference sequence). The ends were cut back, 5 bases at V and 3 bases at J, with 16 bases in the middle. CDR3 in amino acids: CASSTEEGHDTEAFF. CDR3 nucleotides: TGTGCCAGCAGCACAGAGGAGGGGCATGACACTGAAGCTTTCTTT.

The chain is built from TRBV19 and TRBJ2-2; TRBD2 aligns across 7 bases. Germline CDR1 and CDR2: LNHDA and SQIVND (reference sequence). After removal of 6 bases from V and 3 bases from J, the junction contained 13 bases not matched to a gene. CDR3 length: 17 amino acids. The CDR3 DNA is TGTGCCAGTAGCTATACTAGCGCCCCACGAGACACCGGGGAGCTGTTTTTT. Translated: CASSYTSAPRDTGELFF.

This clone occurred a few times. The chain combines TRBV19 with TRBJ1-1; a possible D gene is TRBD1 (5 bases). Trimming took off 5 bases at V and 0 bases at J, with 10 bases between the two ends. The CDR3 consists of 14 residues. The germline V gene encodes CDR1 LNHDA and CDR2 SQIVND (reference sequence). CDR3 region: CASSDPTVNTEAFF. CDR3 nucleotides: TGTGCCAGTAGTGATCCGACAGTGAACACTGAAGCTTTCTTT.

The rearrangement uses TRBV11-2 and TRBJ1-5; possible D gene TRBD1, 6 bases. Germline V CDR1 and CDR2: SGHAT, FQNNGV. The length of the CDR3 is 15 residues. The ends were cut back, 2 bases at V and 2 bases at J, with 10 bases in the middle. The CDR3 DNA reads as TGTGCCAGCAGCTTAAACAGGGATGGCAATCAGCCCCAGCATTTT. Its protein is CASSLNRDGNQPQHF.

This chain links TRBV5-1 with TRBJ2-3, with 10 bases that match TRBD2. The CDR3 loop spans 14 amino acids. With 4 bases clipped from V and 5 bases from J, the junction kept 4 bases outside the gene matches. Germline V CDR1 and CDR2: SGHRS, YFSETQ. CDR3 nucleotides: TGCGCCAGCAGCAGCGGGGGGGCCCAAGATACGCAGTATTTT. It encodes CASSSGGAQDTQYF.

The rearrangement joins TRBV10-1 to TRBJ2-4; D is unresolved. V lost 0 bases and J lost 1, with 4 bases in between. CDR1 and CDR2 (germline): WNHNN, SYGVQD (reference sequence). The CDR3 length is 14 residues. The CDR3 here is CASSESSAKNIQYF. CDR3 nucleotides: TGCGCCAGCAGTGAGTCGTCGGCCAAAAACATTCAGTACTTC.

This clone was counted once. J is TRBJ1-2 and V is TRBV29-1; perhaps TRBD1 as D (5 bases). Germline values: CDR1 SQVTM, CDR2 ANQGSEA. Trimming shortened V by 6 bases and J by 8 bases, and 16 bases separated the two germline ends. This CDR3 has 12 residues. CDR3 loop: CSVLGQGGGYTF. The CDR3 nucleotides are TGCAGCGTCCTGGGGCAGGGCGGCGGCTACACCTTC.

J is TRBJ1-1 and V is TRBV29-1; the D gene is possibly TRBD1 (5 bases). Germline-derived CDR1 and CDR2 are SQVTM and ANQGSEA. V was trimmed by 0 bases and J by 3 bases, leaving 8 bases between them. The CDR3 spans 13 residues. The DNA for the CDR3 is TGCAGCGTTGAAGATTTAGGGGACACTGAAGCTTTCTTT. This sequence encodes CSVEDLGDTEAFF.